The 27 T cell receptor beta chains listed next were all sequenced from one sample in a study of PD-1 blockade in classical Hodgkin lymphoma (dated by TCRdb to about 2020). The sample's time point label, in plain terms: cycle 1 day 1 (C1D1), immediately before nivolumab initiation. Relapse after autologous stem cell transplantation had occurred in all trial patients, and cohorts A, B and C were distinguished by prior brentuximab vedotin exposure. The method was the immunoSEQ multiplex PCR assay. TCRdb took this table from immuneACCESS and kept in-frame rearrangements with V and J called. Such tables lack part of the clones; where checked against another copy, unresolved V genes explain under half of the gap, and the rest is unexplained. The sample contains approximately 27,000 clones, around 84% of them found a single time. The ten largest clones take up 2.5% of the sample. Sequenced material: peripheral blood mononuclear cells (PBMCs), taken at baseline. These receptor sequences come from a human donor with classical Hodgkin lymphoma.

The rearrangement links TRBV2 to TRBJ1-2, with 7 bases lining up with TRBD1. Germline-derived CDR1 and CDR2 are SNHLY and FYNNEI. The V gene end was trimmed by 11 bases and the J gene end by 4 bases; junction bases not matched to a gene: 7. This CDR3 region has 12 residues. This CDR3 is CARRTGSYGYTF. CDR3 DNA: TGTGCCCGTCGGACAGGATCCTATGGCTACACCTTC. The full variable domain, completed using reference TRBV2 and TRBJ1-2, is EPEVTQTPSHQVTQMGQEVILRCVPISNHLYFYWYRQILGQKVEFLVSFYNNEISEKSEIFDDQFSVERPDGSNFTLKIRSTKLEDSAMYFCARRTGSYGYTFGSGTRLTVV.

This rearrangement joins TRBV4-1 to TRBJ2-7; 8 bases are a match to TRBD1. V gave up 1 base and J gave up 2 bases; unmatched junction bases: 4. The V gene's germline CDR1 is MGHRA and CDR2 YSYEKL. The CDR3 has 15 residues. The CDR3 DNA sequence: TGCGCCAGCAGCCAAGCCGGGACAGGCACCTACGAGCAGTACTTC. It yields the protein CASSQAGTGTYEQYF.

The chain joins TRBV5-1 to TRBJ2-7, with D unclear. Trimming took 4 bases from V and 2 from J, leaving 13 bases between them. The CDR3 spans 14 residues. Germline values: CDR1 SGHRS, CDR2 YFSETQ. The CDR3 reads CASSSVAGTYEQYF. The CDR3 DNA is TGCGCCAGCAGCAGTGTTGCAGGAACCTACGAGCAGTACTTC.

This clone was counted between two and nine times. The chain has TRBV5-1 and TRBJ2-2; D call uncertain. The CDR3 extends over 16 amino acids. V was cut by 4 bases and J by 1 base, with 14 bases left in between. Germline V lookup: CDR1 SGHRS, CDR2 YFSETQ. The CDR3 spells CASSPANSGNTGELFF. CDR3 in DNA: TGCGCCAGCAGCCCTGCTAACTCAGGGAACACCGGGGAGCTGTTTTTT.

The gene calls are TRBV7-9 and TRBJ1-5; D unresolved. There are 15 residues in the CDR3. Germline V gene data show CDR1 as SEHNR and CDR2 as FQNEAQ (reference sequence). The V and J ends lost 5 bases and 2 bases respectively, with 13 bases between them. The CDR3 sequence: CASSRDGSGNQPQHF. For the CDR3, the DNA is TGTGCCAGCAGCCGCGACGGGAGTGGCAATCAGCCCCAGCATTTT.

The rearrangement uses TRBV6-5 and TRBJ1-1; D might be TRBD1 (6 bases). The V end lost 4 bases, the J end lost 5 bases, and 14 bases lay between the germline ends. CDR1 is MNHEY and CDR2 is SVGAGI in the germline V gene. CDR3 length equals 14 residues. The CDR3 DNA reads as TGTGCCAGCAGTTCAACAGGGTGGAAGACTGAAGCTTTCTTT. This gives the protein CASSSTGWKTEAFF.

This clone was picked up a small number of times. This chain joins TRBV7-8 and TRBJ1-1; D call uncertain. Germline loops: CDR1 SGHVS, CDR2 FQNEAQ. The germline V and J ends were trimmed by 0 bases and 1 base, with 3 bases remaining between them. This CDR3 has 13 residues. The CDR3 region has the DNA TGTGCCAGCAGCTTAGCCCAGAACACTGAAGCTTTCTTT. It is translated as CASSLAQNTEAFF.

The V gene is TRBV9, the J gene TRBJ1-2; 7 bases align to TRBD1. The length of the CDR3 is 15 residues. Trimming took 2 bases from V and 5 from J; bases not matched to a gene: 9. CDR1 and CDR2 from the germline V gene are SGDLS and YYNGEE. The CDR3 DNA reads as TGTGCCAGCAGCGTGAACAGGGGAGTGAGGTATGGCTACACCTTC. This encodes CASSVNRGVRYGYTF.

The V call is TRBV10-1, the J call TRBJ2-1; D perhaps matches TRBD2 (6 bases). The germline gives CDR1 WNHNN, CDR2 SYGVQD (reference sequence). The CDR3 has 17 amino acids. The germline V and J ends were trimmed by 5 bases and 5 bases, with 22 bases remaining between them. The CDR3: CASSLGFSAGGHNEQFF. Written as DNA, the CDR3 is TGCGCCAGCAGTTTGGGATTTAGCGCAGGAGGGCACAATGAGCAGTTCTTC.

This chain links TRBV14 with TRBJ2-2, with D tentatively TRBD2 (7 bases). This CDR3 region has 14 residues. CDR1 and CDR2 from the germline V gene are SGHDN and FVKESK. The V and J ends lost 4 bases and 2 bases respectively, with 8 bases between them. CDR3 residues: CASSRGGNTGELFF. CDR3 nucleotide sequence: TGTGCCAGCAGCCGGGGGGGCAACACCGGGGAGCTGTTTTTT.

This chain connects TRBV19 to TRBJ2-2; 10 nucleotides agree with TRBD2. V gave up 4 bases and J gave up 4 bases; unmatched junction bases: 3. The CDR3 runs 15 residues. Per the germline V gene, CDR1 is LNHDA and CDR2 is SQIVND (reference sequence). In nucleotides, the CDR3 is TGTGCCAGTAGTACTTGGACTAGCGGCACCGGGGAGCTGTTTTTT. Its translation is CASSTWTSGTGELFF.

The rearrangement links TRBV19 to TRBJ2-2; D gene uncertain. CDR1 and CDR2 from the germline V gene are LNHDA and SQIVND (reference sequence). The ends were cut back, 11 bases at V and 0 bases at J, with 10 bases in the middle. This CDR3 has 13 amino acids. Written as DNA, the CDR3 is TGTGCCCTCTTATTGCCGAACACCGGGGAGCTGTTTTTT. Protein: CALLLPNTGELFF.

This sequence joins TRBV6-4 and TRBJ1-2; D may be TRBD1 (5 bases). V was pared by 7 bases and J by 3 bases, with 9 bases between. CDR3 length: 12 residues. Germline CDR1 is MRHNA and CDR2 is SNTAGT. CDR3 protein: CASMLGDYGYTF. The CDR3 nucleotides read TGTGCCAGCATGCTAGGGGACTATGGCTACACCTTC.

V gene TRBV14 combines with J gene TRBJ1-1; maybe TRBD1 (5 bases). V shed 8 bases and J shed 1 base, with 20 bases lying between them. The CDR3 is made up of 16 amino acids. Germline V gives CDR1 SGHDN, CDR2 FVKESK. CDR3 amino acids: CASLRVRRGPNTEAFF. The CDR3 DNA reads TGTGCCAGCTTAAGGGTAAGAAGGGGACCGAACACTGAAGCTTTCTTT. The full variable domain, in which reference TRBV14 and TRBJ1-1 provide the parts outside the CDR3, is EAGVTQFPSHSVIEKGQTVTLRCDPISGHDNLYWYRRVMGKEIKFLLHFVKESKQDESGMPNNRFLAERTGGTYSTLKVQPAELEDSGVYFCASLRVRRGPNTEAFFGQGTRLTVV.

The chain employs TRBV5-1 and TRBJ1-6, with 11 positions matching TRBD1. The CDR3 has 14 amino acids. Germline V gene data show CDR1 as SGHRS and CDR2 as YFSETQ. J was trimmed by 18 bases and V by 0 bases; bases with no gene match: 8. CDR3 coding DNA: TGCGCCAGCAGCTTGGGGACAGGGGGCGCGACCCCCCACTTT. It codes for CASSLGTGGATPHF. Variable domain in full (rest from reference TRBV5-1 and TRBJ1-6): KAGVTQTPRYLIKTRGQQVTLSCSPISGHRSVSWYQQTPGQGLQFLFEYFSETQRNKGNFPGRFSGRQFSNSRSEMNVSTLELGDSALYLCASSLGTGGATPHFGNGTRLTVT.

The chain joins TRBV5-1 to TRBJ2-5; D is possibly TRBD2 (5 bases). The CDR3 is 15 residues long. Germline loops: CDR1 SGHRS, CDR2 YFSETQ. V was trimmed by 0 bases and J by 4 bases, leaving 13 bases between them. In DNA, the CDR3 is TGCGCCAGCAGCTTGGAGGTGGGGAGCCGAGAGACCCAGTACTTC. This encodes CASSLEVGSRETQYF.

This rearrangement joins TRBV5-1 to TRBJ2-7; D possibly matches TRBD1 or TRBD2 (5 bases each). The germline CDR1 and CDR2 sequences are SGHRS and YFSETQ. V was trimmed by 2 bases and J by 7 bases, leaving 19 bases between them. The CDR3 runs 15 residues. This chain's CDR3 is CASSFRDAAAGEQYF. The CDR3 coding sequence is TGCGCCAGCAGCTTCCGGGACGCGGCCGCTGGGGAGCAGTACTTC.

The chain couples TRBV9 to TRBJ2-5, with 13 nucleotides matching TRBD2. J gave up 3 bases and V 2 bases, and 7 bases lay outside the gene matches. Germline V gene sequence: CDR1 SGDLS, CDR2 YYNGEE. This CDR3 has 17 residues. Written as DNA, the CDR3 is TGTGCCAGCAGCGTCGGGGGGGGACTAGCGGGAAAAGAGACCCAGTACTTC. Translation: CASSVGGGLAGKETQYF.

This chain joins TRBV6-6 and TRBJ2-7; no clear D gene. This CDR3 contains 13 residues. Trimming removed 5 bases at V and 1 base at J, with 9 bases between. Germline CDR1 is MNHNY and CDR2 is SVGAGI (reference sequence). The CDR3 DNA reads TGTGCCAGCAGTAGGACCGCTTCCTACGAGCAGTACTTC. Translated, it gives CASSRTASYEQYF.

CDR3 sequence reads: CASSDHRGELFF. The CDR3 region has the DNA TGTGCCAGCAGCGACCACCGGGGGGAGCTGTTTTTT. This chain links TRBV7-8 with TRBJ2-2; D gene ambiguous. CDR1 and CDR2 from the germline V gene are SGHVS and FQNEAQ. There are 12 residues in the CDR3. The V and J ends lost 5 bases and 8 bases respectively, with 9 bases between them.

The chain has TRBV7-8 and TRBJ1-2; D is uncertain. In germline, CDR1 is SGHVS, CDR2 FQNEAQ. Trimming removed 0 bases from V and 2 bases from J, with 7 bases in between. CDR3 size: 14 residues. For the CDR3, the DNA is TGTGCCAGCAGCTTAGCCGGTCAGAACTATGGCTACACCTTC. Its protein is CASSLAGQNYGYTF. The full variable domain, with the rest looked up from reference TRBV7-8 and TRBJ1-2, is GAGVSQSPRYKVAKRGQDVALRCDPISGHVSLFWYQQALGQGPEFLTYFQNEAQLDKSGLPSDRFFAERPEGSVSTLKIQRTQQEDSAVYLCASSLAGQNYGYTFGSGTRLTVV.

This clone was observed a single time. CDR3 residues: CASSGTDQETQYF. The CDR3 DNA reads as TGTGCCAGCAGTGGGACAGACCAAGAGACCCAGTACTTC. The V gene is TRBV25-1, the J gene TRBJ2-5; D possibly corresponds to TRBD1 (6 bases). Germline V gives CDR1 MGHDK, CDR2 SYGVNS. CDR3 length equals 13 residues. Trimming shortened V by 4 bases and J by 0 bases, and 6 bases separated the two germline ends. Complete variable domain (other parts from reference TRBV25-1 and TRBJ2-5): EADIYQTPRYLVIGTGKKITLECSQTMGHDKMYWYQQDPGMELHLIHYSYGVNSTEKGDLSSESTVSRIRTEHFPLTLESARPSHTSQYLCASSGTDQETQYFGPGTRLLVL.

In this sample, this clone turned up once. The chain is built from TRBV7-3 and TRBJ2-5; D uncertain. This CDR3 contains 13 residues. The germline V and J ends were trimmed by 3 bases and 4 bases, with 9 bases remaining between them. Germline assignment: CDR1 SGHTA and CDR2 FQGTGA. The CDR3 DNA sequence: TGTGCCAGCAGCTTCGTAGCAGGAGAGACCCAGTACTTC. Protein sequence: CASSFVAGETQYF.

This clone has more than one count but fewer than ten. The chain couples TRBV19 to TRBJ1-2; no reliable D call. Germline assignment: CDR1 LNHDA and CDR2 SQIVND (reference sequence). The CDR3 loop spans 14 amino acids. The ends were cut back, 1 base at V and 2 bases at J, with 8 bases in the middle. The CDR3 DNA sequence: TGTGCCAGTAGTATAGTCGGGGAGAACTATGGCTACACCTTC. Translating gives CASSIVGENYGYTF. The complete variable domain, with remaining parts taken from reference TRBV19 and TRBJ1-2, reads DGGITQSPKYLFRKEGQNVTLSCEQNLNHDAMYWYRQDPGQGLRLIYYSQIVNDFQKGDIAEGYSVSREKKESFPLTVTSAQKNPTAFYLCASSIVGENYGYTFGSGTRLTVV.

The rearrangement uses TRBV7-6 and TRBJ2-2; D gene uncertain. Germline CDR1 reads SGHVS; CDR2 reads FNYEAQ. This CDR3 spans 14 amino acids. V was trimmed by 0 bases and J by 1 base, leaving 3 bases between them. The CDR3 bases are TGTGCCAGCAGCTTAGCAGTGAACACCGGGGAGCTGTTTTTT. This gives the protein CASSLAVNTGELFF.

This clone has a single count. This sequence joins TRBV11-2 and TRBJ1-2; the match to TRBD1 covers 11 bases. With V trimmed by 5 bases and J by 7 bases, 3 bases remained unmatched. The CDR3 sequence is 13 residues long. Germline V CDR1 and CDR2: SGHAT, FQNNGV. The CDR3 region is CASSGQGASGYTF. DNA of the CDR3: TGTGCCAGCAGCGGACAGGGGGCCAGTGGCTACACCTTC. The whole variable domain, filled in from reference TRBV11-2 and TRBJ1-2, reads EAGVAQSPRYKIIEKRQSVAFWCNPISGHATLYWYQQILGQGPKLLIQFQNNGVVDDSQLPKDRFSAERLKGVDSTLKIQPAKLEDSAVYLCASSGQGASGYTFGSGTRLTVV.

The chain uses TRBV6-1 and TRBJ2-2, with TRBD2 identical over 8 bases. Germline CDR1 reads MNHNS; CDR2 reads SASEGT. The CDR3 spans 15 residues. The ends lost 8 bases at V and 7 bases at J; junction bases unmatched: 12. Here the CDR3 reads CASGLTGGQNGELFF. The CDR3 DNA follows: TGTGCCAGCGGATTGACGGGGGGGCAAAACGGGGAGCTGTTTTTT.